This is a list of T cell receptor beta chains from one sample in a study of blood T cells in healthy people across ages. Each CDR3 protein is one row after TCRdb ran MiXCR on the 5' RACE reads. Of about 1 million distinct CDR3 sequences in the sample, roughly a quarter are singletons; the top ten hold about 0.8%. The same sample was also studied in work on T cells of mothers and their children.

The source material was blood. All receptors derive from a girl aged 2-10 years in good health. The CDR3 runs from the conserved cysteine through the conserved F or W. A D gene is named only where the DNA matches it firmly. Clone size is stated in some rows and not others, as once, few, many or a class when expanded.

CDR3 protein | CDR3 DNA | J gene | CDR3 length | clone size | D gene | V gene
CAGQQTGDTEAFF | TGTGCCGGCCAGCAGACAGGGGACACTGAAGCTTTCTTT | TRBJ1-1 | 13 | NA | TRBD1 | TRBV3-1
CATSVGVNTEAFF | TGTGCCACCAGTGTGGGTGTGAACACTGAAGCTTTCTTT | TRBJ1-1 | 13 | once | NA | TRBV24-1
CSARGPGQWGAGSYNEQFF | TGCAGTGCTAGAGGCCCCGGGCAGTGGGGGGCAGGTTCCTACAATGAGCAGTTCTTC | TRBJ2-1 | 19 | NA | NA | TRBV20-1
CASSERPSGANVLTF | TGTGCCAGCAGTGAACGGCCCTCTGGGGCCAACGTCCTGACTTTC | TRBJ2-6 | 15 | few | NA | TRBV6-1
CASSGVANIQYF | TGTGCCAGCAGCGGAGTGGCAAACATTCAGTACTTC | TRBJ2-4 | 12 | NA | NA | TRBV11-3
CSVRGLMVEKLFF | TGCAGCGTCAGGGGCCTTATGGTTGAAAAACTGTTTTTT | TRBJ1-4 | 13 | NA | NA | TRBV29-1
CASSPGWDEGYTF | TGTGCCAGCTCACCGGGTTGGGATGAAGGCTACACCTTC | TRBJ1-2 | 13 | NA | NA | TRBV18
CASSSPLASGGTTDTQYF | TGTGCCAGCAGTTCCCCCCTAGCTAGCGGGGGGACCACAGATACGCAGTATTTT | TRBJ2-3 | 18 | few | TRBD2 | TRBV12-3/TRBV12-4
CASSQVKGAEGANVLTF | TGTGCCAGCAGCCAAGTTAAGGGGGCGGAAGGGGCCAACGTCCTGACTTTC | TRBJ2-6 | 17 | few | TRBD1 | TRBV3-1
CSARVREQETQYF | TGCAGTGCTAGAGTGAGGGAACAAGAGACCCAGTACTTC | TRBJ2-5 | 13 | NA | NA | TRBV20-1
CASSYQGLRGYTF | TGCGCCAGCAGCTACCAGGGGTTGCGAGGCTACACCTTC | TRBJ1-2 | 13 | NA | NA | TRBV4-1
CASSLAFGRRSGANVLTF | TGCGCCAGCAGCTTGGCATTCGGCCGACGCTCTGGGGCCAACGTCCTGACTTTC | TRBJ2-6 | 18 | NA | NA | TRBV5-1
CASGGIYEQFF | TGTGCCAGCGGGGGAATATATGAGCAGTTCTTC | TRBJ2-1 | 11 | NA | NA | TRBV14
CASSLAPGNAQETQYF | TGTGCCAGCAGCTTGGCACCCGGGAACGCACAAGAGACCCAGTACTTC | TRBJ2-5 | 16 | NA | NA | TRBV5-6
CSAVAGGPGANVLTF | TGCAGCGCAGTAGCGGGGGGGCCTGGGGCCAACGTCCTGACTTTC | TRBJ2-6 | 15 | few | TRBD2 | TRBV29-1
CASSEFGTANYGYTF | TGTGCCAGCAGTGAATTCGGTACAGCGAACTATGGCTACACCTTC | TRBJ1-2 | 15 | NA | NA | TRBV25-1
CSVWFWTSEGYEQYF | TGCAGCGTTTGGTTCTGGACTAGCGAGGGGTACGAGCAGTACTTC | TRBJ2-7 | 15 | few | TRBD2 | TRBV29-1
CASSQDIAMVADGYTF | TGTGCCAGCAGCCAAGATATTGCAATGGTGGCGGATGGCTACACCTTC | TRBJ1-2 | 16 | NA | NA | TRBV3-1
CASSQEWGYPAYEQYF | TGTGCCAGCAGCCAAGAATGGGGATACCCCGCCTACGAGCAGTACTTC | TRBJ2-7 | 16 | NA | NA | TRBV4-2
CASSQREREGETQYF | TGTGCCAGCAGCCAACGGGAGCGGGAGGGGGAGACCCAGTACTTC | TRBJ2-5 | 15 | few | TRBD2 | TRBV4-2
CASRIVTSGGDTQYF | TGTGCCAGCAGAATAGTGACTAGCGGGGGAGATACGCAGTATTTT | TRBJ2-3 | 15 | NA | TRBD2 | TRBV7-2
CSAPLGGNSGANVLTF | TGCAGTGCCCCTCTGGGGGGGAACTCTGGGGCCAACGTCCTGACTTTC | TRBJ2-6 | 16 | few | TRBD2 | TRBV20-1
CASRLSTSGELFF | TGTGCCAGCAGGCTAAGTACCTCCGGGGAGCTGTTTTTT | TRBJ2-2 | 13 | NA | NA | TRBV7-2
CASSFGQDSGNTIYF | TGTGCCAGCAGCTTCGGACAGGACTCTGGAAACACCATATATTTT | TRBJ1-3 | 15 | few | TRBD1 | TRBV7-9
CASNSRGDSNQPQHF | TGTGCCAGTAACTCAAGGGGGGATAGCAATCAGCCCCAGCATTTT | TRBJ1-5 | 15 | NA | NA | TRBV19
CASSLAIVAGGPDEQYF | TGCGCCAGCAGCTTGGCCATCGTGGCGGGAGGGCCAGACGAGCAGTACTTC | TRBJ2-7 | 17 | NA | TRBD2 | TRBV5-1
CASSLDPGNEQFF | TGTGCTAGCAGCTTAGATCCGGGCAATGAGCAGTTCTTC | TRBJ2-1 | 13 | few | NA | TRBV7-7
CASSYGNRGNYGYTF | TGTGCCAGCAGTTACGGAAACAGGGGAAACTATGGCTACACCTTC | TRBJ1-2 | 15 | NA | TRBD1 | TRBV6-5
CASSEAGPGEEQYF | TGTGCCAGCAGTGAGGCAGGCCCCGGTGAGGAGCAGTACTTC | TRBJ2-7 | 14 | once | NA | TRBV6-1
CASSGPTEQFF | TGTGCCAGCAGCGGCCCTACTGAGCAGTTCTTC | TRBJ2-1 | 11 | NA | NA | TRBV9
CASSQDPGTEPQHF | TGTGCCAGCAGCCAAGACCCCGGGACCGAGCCCCAGCATTTT | TRBJ1-5 | 14 | few | NA | TRBV4-2
CTSSNLGKTDLILYNEQFF | TGTACCAGCAGCAATTTGGGAAAGACAGATCTTATTCTTTACAATGAGCAGTTCTTC | TRBJ2-1 | 19 | NA | NA | TRBV21-1
CASSQNRGSAGELFF | TGTGCCAGCAGCCAAAACAGGGGATCAGCCGGGGAGCTGTTTTTT | TRBJ2-2 | 15 | NA | TRBD1 | TRBV6-5
CASSSYGQHFNYGYTF | TGTGCCAGCAGTTCTTATGGACAGCACTTTAACTATGGCTACACCTTC | TRBJ1-2 | 16 | few | NA | TRBV12-3/TRBV12-4
CASSFSDRDYGYTF | TGTGCCAGCAGTTTTTCCGACAGGGACTATGGCTACACCTTC | TRBJ1-2 | 14 | NA | TRBD1 | TRBV28
CASSDLRAPSGNTIYF | TGCGCCAGCAGCGACCTCCGGGCCCCCTCTGGAAACACCATATATTTT | TRBJ1-3 | 16 | NA | NA | TRBV5-1
CASSLGVGGHDTEAFF | TGTGCCAGCAGCTTAGGGGTCGGGGGACACGACACTGAAGCTTTCTTT | TRBJ1-1 | 16 | NA | NA | TRBV7-9
CASSYSDSTDTQYF | TGTGCCAGCAGTTACTCCGACTCCACAGATACGCAGTATTTT | TRBJ2-3 | 14 | NA | NA | TRBV6-5
CASTPRWTSGETEQYF | TGTGCCAGCACCCCTCGTTGGACTAGCGGGGAGACCGAGCAGTACTTC | TRBJ2-7 | 16 | few | TRBD2 | TRBV7-9
CASRQGPNTEAFF | TGTGCCAGCAGACAGGGCCCGAACACTGAAGCTTTCTTT | TRBJ1-1 | 13 | few | NA | TRBV7-3
CASSYMGTASGNTIYF | TGTGCCAGCAGTTATATGGGGACAGCCTCTGGAAACACCATATATTTT | TRBJ1-3 | 16 | NA | TRBD1 | TRBV6-5
CASSPLQGPHNEQFF | TGCGCCAGCTCACCACTACAGGGTCCGCACAATGAGCAGTTCTTC | TRBJ2-1 | 15 | NA | NA | TRBV18
CASGNGLAGEGEQFF | TGTGCCAGCGGAAACGGACTAGCGGGAGAGGGGGAGCAGTTCTTC | TRBJ2-1 | 15 | few | TRBD2 | TRBV27
CASSLYLQAGIQETQYF | TGTGCCAGCAGCTTATATTTACAGGCGGGGATCCAAGAGACCCAGTACTTC | TRBJ2-5 | 17 | few | NA | TRBV7-2
CASSHVLGPGELFF | TGTGCCAGCAGCCACGTATTGGGTCCCGGGGAGCTGTTTTTT | TRBJ2-2 | 14 | few | NA | TRBV7-9
CASSQEDFSYNEQFF | TGCGCCAGCAGCCAAGAGGACTTCTCTTACAATGAGCAGTTCTTC | TRBJ2-1 | 15 | NA | NA | TRBV4-1
CASSESASGKRYF | TGTGCCAGCAGTGAATCGGCTAGCGGGAAGCGGTACTTC | TRBJ2-7 | 13 | NA | TRBD2 | TRBV2
CASSADRDEPQHF | TGTGCCAGCAGTGCCGACAGGGATGAGCCCCAGCATTTT | TRBJ1-5 | 13 | many | TRBD1 | TRBV12-3/TRBV12-4
CSVVGTGGEGAFF | TGCAGCGTTGTCGGGACAGGGGGCGAGGGGGCTTTCTTT | TRBJ1-1 | 13 | NA | TRBD1 | TRBV29-1
CASSEARGVQETQYF | TGTGCCAGCAGTGAAGCCCGGGGAGTACAAGAGACCCAGTACTTC | TRBJ2-5 | 15 | NA | NA | TRBV2
CASSLGSSRRYEQFF | TGCGCCAGCAGCTTGGGCAGTAGCCGGAGGTATGAGCAGTTCTTC | TRBJ2-1 | 15 | few | NA | TRBV5-1
CASRDGVGETQYF | TGTGCCAGCAGAGATGGGGTCGGGGAGACCCAGTACTTC | TRBJ2-5 | 13 | few | NA | TRBV6-2/TRBV6-3
CASSQDGDQPQHF | TGTGCCAGCAGCCAAGACGGGGATCAGCCCCAGCATTTT | TRBJ1-5 | 13 | NA | NA | TRBV4-2
CASSYVGFMNTEAFF | TGTGCCAGCAGTTACGTCGGGTTCATGAACACTGAAGCTTTCTTT | TRBJ1-1 | 15 | NA | NA | TRBV6-5
CASSDESSGSLLDTGELFF | TGTGCCAGCAGCGACGAATCTAGTGGTAGTCTCCTGGACACCGGGGAGCTGTTTTTT | TRBJ2-2 | 19 | NA | NA | TRBV7-6
CSARVGGFNTGELFF | TGCAGCGCTCGGGTCGGGGGGTTTAACACCGGGGAGCTGTTTTTT | TRBJ2-2 | 15 | few | TRBD2 | TRBV29-1
CASSLAGQGGYEQYF | TGTGCCAGCAGCTTAGCCGGACAGGGAGGCTACGAGCAGTACTTC | TRBJ2-7 | 15 | few | TRBD1 | TRBV7-9
CASSVGSGESSGNTIYF | TGTGCCAGCAGCGTAGGTAGTGGGGAGAGCTCTGGAAACACCATATATTTT | TRBJ1-3 | 17 | NA | NA | TRBV9
CATSTGGMEAFF | TGTGCCACCTCTACAGGGGGTATGGAAGCTTTCTTT | TRBJ1-1 | 12 | few | TRBD1 | TRBV15